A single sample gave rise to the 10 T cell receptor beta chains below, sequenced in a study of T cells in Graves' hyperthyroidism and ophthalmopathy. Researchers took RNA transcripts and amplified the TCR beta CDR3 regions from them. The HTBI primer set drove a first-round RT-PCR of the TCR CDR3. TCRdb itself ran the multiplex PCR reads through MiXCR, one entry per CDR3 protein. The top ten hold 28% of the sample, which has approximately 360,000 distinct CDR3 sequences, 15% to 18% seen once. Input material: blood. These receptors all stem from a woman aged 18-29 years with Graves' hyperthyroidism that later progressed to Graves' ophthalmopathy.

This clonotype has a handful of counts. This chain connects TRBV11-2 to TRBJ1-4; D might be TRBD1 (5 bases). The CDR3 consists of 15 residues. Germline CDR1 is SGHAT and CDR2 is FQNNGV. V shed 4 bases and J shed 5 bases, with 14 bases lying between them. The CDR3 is CASSSHRDQNEKLFF. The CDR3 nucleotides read TGTGCCAGCAGCTCCCATCGGGACCAAAATGAAAAACTGTTTTTT. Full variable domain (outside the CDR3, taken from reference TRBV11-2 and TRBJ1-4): EAGVAQSPRYKIIEKRQSVAFWCNPISGHATLYWYQQILGQGPKLLIQFQNNGVVDDSQLPKDRFSAERLKGVDSTLKIQPAKLEDSAVYLCASSSHRDQNEKLFFGSGTQLSVL.

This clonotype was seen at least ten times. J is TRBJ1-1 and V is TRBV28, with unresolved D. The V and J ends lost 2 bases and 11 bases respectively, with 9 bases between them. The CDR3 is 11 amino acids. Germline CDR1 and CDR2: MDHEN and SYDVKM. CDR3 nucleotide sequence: TGTGCCAGCAGTTTACGGGCAGAGGCTTTCTTT. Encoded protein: CASSLRAEAFF. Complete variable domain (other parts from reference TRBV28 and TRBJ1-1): DVKVTQSSRYLVKRTGEKVFLECVQDMDHENMFWYRQDPGLGLRLIYFSYDVKMKEKGDIPEGYSVSREKKERFSLILESASTNQTSMYLCASSLRAEAFFGQGTRLTVV.

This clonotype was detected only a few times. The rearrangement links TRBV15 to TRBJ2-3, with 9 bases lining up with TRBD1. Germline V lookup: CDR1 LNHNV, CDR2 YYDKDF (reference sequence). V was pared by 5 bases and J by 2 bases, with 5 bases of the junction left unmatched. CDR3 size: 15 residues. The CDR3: CATSPRDRVTDTQYF. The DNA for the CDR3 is TGTGCCACCAGCCCCCGGGACAGGGTCACAGATACGCAGTATTTT.

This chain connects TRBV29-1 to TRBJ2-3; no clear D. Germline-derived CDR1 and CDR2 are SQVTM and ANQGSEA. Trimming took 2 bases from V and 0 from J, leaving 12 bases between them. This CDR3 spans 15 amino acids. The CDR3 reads CSVEIITASTDTQYF. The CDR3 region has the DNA TGCAGCGTTGAAATCATTACTGCTAGCACAGATACGCAGTATTTT.

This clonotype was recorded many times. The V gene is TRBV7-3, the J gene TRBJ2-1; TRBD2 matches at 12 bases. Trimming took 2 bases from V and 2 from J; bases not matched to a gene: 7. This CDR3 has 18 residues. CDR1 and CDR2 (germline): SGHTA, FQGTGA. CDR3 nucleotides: TGTGCCAGCAGCTTAGCTCCGACTAGCGGGAGTACCTACAATGAGCAGTTCTTC. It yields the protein CASSLAPTSGSTYNEQFF.

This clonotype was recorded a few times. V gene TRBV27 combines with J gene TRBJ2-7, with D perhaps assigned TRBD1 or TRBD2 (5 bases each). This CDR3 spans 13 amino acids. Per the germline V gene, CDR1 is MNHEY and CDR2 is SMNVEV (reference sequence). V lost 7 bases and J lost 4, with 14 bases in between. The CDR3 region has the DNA TGTGCCAGCAAACGAGGGGAAGGGTACGAGCAGTACTTC. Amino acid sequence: CASKRGEGYEQYF.

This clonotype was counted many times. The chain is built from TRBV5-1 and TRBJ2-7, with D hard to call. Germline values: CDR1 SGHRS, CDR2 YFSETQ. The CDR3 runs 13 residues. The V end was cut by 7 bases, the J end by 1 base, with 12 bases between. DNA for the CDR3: TGCGCCAGCTACAATTTCTCGTCCTACGAGCAGTACTTC. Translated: CASYNFSSYEQYF.

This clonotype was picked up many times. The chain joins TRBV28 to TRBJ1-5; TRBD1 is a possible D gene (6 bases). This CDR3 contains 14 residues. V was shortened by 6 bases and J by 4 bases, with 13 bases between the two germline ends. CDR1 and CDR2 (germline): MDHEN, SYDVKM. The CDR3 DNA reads TGTGCCAGCAGGGATTGGGGGCCTAATCAGCCCCAGCATTTT. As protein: CASRDWGPNQPQHF.

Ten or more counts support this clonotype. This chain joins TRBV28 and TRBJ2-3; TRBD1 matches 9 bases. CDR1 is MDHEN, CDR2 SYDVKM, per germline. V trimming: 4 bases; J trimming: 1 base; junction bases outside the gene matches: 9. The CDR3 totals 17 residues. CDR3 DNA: TGTGCCAGCAGTTCCCTGGGACAGGGAAGGGGCACAGATACGCAGTATTTT. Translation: CASSSLGQGRGTDTQYF.

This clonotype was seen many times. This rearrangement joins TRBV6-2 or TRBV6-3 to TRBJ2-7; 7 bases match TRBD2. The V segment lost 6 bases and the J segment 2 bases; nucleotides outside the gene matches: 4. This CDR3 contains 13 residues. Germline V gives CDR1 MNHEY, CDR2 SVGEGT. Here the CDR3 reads CASRAGVAYEQYF. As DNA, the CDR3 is TGTGCCAGCAGGGCGGGAGTAGCCTACGAGCAGTACTTC.